The 2 T cell receptor beta chains below come from one sample, sequenced in a study of blood T cell repertoires in COVID-19. Only in-frame clones appear in the TCRdb table, and some are missing; sequencing was by immunoSEQ multiplex PCR. The sample carries approximately 76,000 clones, around nine tenths recorded once. What was sequenced was peripheral blood. The origin of the receptors is a woman aged 60-75 years with acute or convalescent COVID-19.

The chain uses TRBV24-1 and TRBJ2-3, with D possibly TRBD2 on 6 matching bases. CDR1 and CDR2 from the germline V gene are KGHDR and SFDVKD. V lost 3 bases, J lost 6 bases, and 15 bases lay in between. This CDR3 is 15 amino acids long. The chain's CDR3 is CATSDAGSDVDTQYF. CDR3 in DNA: TGTGCCACCAGTGATGCGGGGAGTGATGTCGATACGCAGTATTTT.

This chain uses TRBV5-4 with TRBJ2-2, with D possibly matching TRBD1 (5 bases). The germline V gene has CDR1 SGHNT and CDR2 YYREEE (reference sequence). V gave up 0 bases and J gave up 7 bases, with 13 bases separating them. The CDR3 is made up of 15 amino acids. This CDR3 is CASSLVAGLGGELFF. CDR3 nucleotide sequence: TGTGCCAGCAGCTTGGTGGCAGGGTTGGGCGGGGAGCTGTTTTTT.